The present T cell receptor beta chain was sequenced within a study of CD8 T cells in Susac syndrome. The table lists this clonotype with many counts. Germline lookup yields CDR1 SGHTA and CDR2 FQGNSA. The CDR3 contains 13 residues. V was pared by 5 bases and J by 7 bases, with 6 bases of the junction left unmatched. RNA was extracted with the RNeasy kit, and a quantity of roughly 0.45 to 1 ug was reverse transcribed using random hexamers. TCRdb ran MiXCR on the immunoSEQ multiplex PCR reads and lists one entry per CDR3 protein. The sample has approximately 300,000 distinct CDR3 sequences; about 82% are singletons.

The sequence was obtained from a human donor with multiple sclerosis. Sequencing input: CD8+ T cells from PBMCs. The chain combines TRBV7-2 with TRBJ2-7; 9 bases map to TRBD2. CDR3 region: CASSQGLAWEQYF. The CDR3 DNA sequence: TGTGCCAGCAGCCAGGGACTAGCTTGGGAGCAGTACTTC.